The 26 T cell receptor beta chains reported below all come from one sample, sequenced in a study of T-cell reconstitution after alpha-beta-depleted transplantation in children. TCRbeta library construction was performed incorporating unique molecular identifiers. TCRdb re-called the PCR reads through MiXCR, storing one row per CDR3 protein. The sample lists about a million distinct CDR3 sequences, roughly 29% occurring once. The input for sequencing was PBMCs, mostly from graft donor cells, taken 360 days after TCRalphabeta/CD19-depleted stem cell transplant. The receptor source for this set is a boy in the first two years of life who had a stem cell transplant for SCID, so the T cells may come from the graft donor.

This clonotype was found a few times. The chain uses TRBV7-7 and TRBJ2-5; maybe TRBD1 (5 bases). Germline loops: CDR1 SSHAT, CDR2 FNYEAQ (reference sequence). The CDR3 consists of 16 residues. V was trimmed by 1 base and J by 4 bases, leaving 16 bases between them. The CDR3 protein is CASSLGRPSGIETQYF. The CDR3 nucleotides read TGTGCCAGCAGCTTAGGGCGACCCTCAGGGATAGAGACCCAGTACTTC.

This rearrangement joins TRBV6-2 or TRBV6-3 to TRBJ1-3; possible D gene TRBD1, 6 bases. Germline V CDR1 and CDR2: MNHEY, SVGEGT. V gave up 4 bases and J gave up 0 bases, with 13 bases separating them. The CDR3 has 16 amino acids. CDR3 amino acids: CASSSTTDSSGNTIYF. The CDR3 DNA reads as TGTGCCAGCAGTTCGACGACGGACAGCTCTGGAAACACCATATATTTT.

The J gene is TRBJ2-4, the V gene TRBV4-3, with D possibly being TRBD2 (5 bases). The CDR3 loop spans 17 amino acids. Germline CDR1 reads LGHNA; CDR2 reads YSLEER. V lost 0 bases and J 0 bases, leaving 12 bases between the germline ends. CDR3 in amino acids: CASSQEYGNLAKNIQYF. The CDR3 DNA reads as TGCGCCAGCAGCCAAGAGTACGGGAATTTAGCCAAAAACATTCAGTACTTC.

This rearrangement joins TRBV7-8 to TRBJ2-7; 12 nucleotides match TRBD2. The CDR3 extends over 18 amino acids. Germline V gene lookup returns CDR1 SGHVS and CDR2 FQNEAQ. The V segment lost 1 base and the J segment 2 bases; nucleotides outside the gene matches: 9. The CDR3 loop is CASSLELKTSGGPYEQYF. DNA of the CDR3: TGTGCCAGCAGCTTAGAGCTTAAGACTAGCGGGGGACCCTACGAGCAGTACTTC.

The V call is TRBV20-1, the J call TRBJ2-1; TRBD2 agrees at 12 bases. The CDR3 is made up of 17 amino acids. V was clipped by 2 bases and J by 6 bases; unmatched bases: 11. Germline loops: CDR1 DFQATT, CDR2 SNEGSKA (reference sequence). CDR3 amino acids: CSARPQLLAGGSNEQFF. CDR3 sequence (DNA): TGCAGTGCTAGACCTCAACTACTAGCGGGGGGTTCCAATGAGCAGTTCTTC.

This sequence joins TRBV5-5 and TRBJ1-5; D is possibly TRBD1 (6 bases). V was clipped by 0 bases and J by 5 bases, with 15 bases between them. Germline loops: CDR1 SGHKS, CDR2 YYEKEE (reference sequence). The CDR3 totals 16 residues. As DNA, the CDR3 is TGTGCCAGCAGCTTGGAAGGGGGTTTCCGGGATCAGCCCCAGCATTTT. It translates to CASSLEGGFRDQPQHF.

This chain links TRBV5-6 with TRBJ2-4; D gene ambiguous. Germline values: CDR1 SGHDT, CDR2 YYEEEE. The V end was cut by 4 bases, the J end by 0 bases, with 14 bases between. The CDR3 length is 16 residues. The CDR3 sequence: CASSPEPMLAKNIQYF. As DNA, the CDR3 is TGTGCCAGCAGCCCAGAACCGATGCTAGCCAAAAACATTCAGTACTTC.

CDR3 in amino acids: CASSVVGTQQLSGANVLTF. DNA for the CDR3: TGTGCCAGCAGCGTAGTGGGGACACAACAACTCTCTGGGGCCAACGTCCTGACTTTC. The chain employs TRBV9 and TRBJ2-6, with D perhaps TRBD1 (6 bases). The CDR3 runs to 19 residues. Trimming removed 0 bases at V and 0 bases at J, with 16 bases between. Germline CDR1 SGDLS, CDR2 YYNGEE. The variable domain in full, with the rest retrieved from reference TRBV9 and TRBJ2-6, is DSGVTQTPKHLITATGQRVTLRCSPRSGDLSVYWYQQSLDQGLQFLIQYYNGEERAKGNILERFSAQQFPDLHSELNLSSLELGDSALYFCASSVVGTQQLSGANVLTFGAGSRLTVL.

The chain is built from TRBV5-5 and TRBJ2-3, with 9 bases fitting TRBD2. The CDR3 is 18 residues long. V lost 3 bases to trimming and J lost 0 bases; unmatched junction nucleotides: 11. Germline V gene sequence: CDR1 SGHKS, CDR2 YYEKEE (reference sequence). The CDR3 reads CASSSAIAGATSTDTQYF. CDR3 sequence (DNA): TGTGCCAGCAGCTCGGCCATAGCGGGGGCAACTAGCACAGATACGCAGTATTTT.

For the CDR3, the DNA is TGTGCCTCCCAGGGGGGGGAGACCCAGTACTTC. This encodes CASQGGETQYF. The rearrangement uses TRBV10-3 and TRBJ2-5; D tentatively fits TRBD1 or TRBD2 (7 bases each). The germline V and J ends were trimmed by 11 bases and 5 bases, with 12 bases remaining between them. This CDR3 has 11 residues. CDR1 ENHRY and CDR2 SYGVKD come from the germline V gene.

The rearrangement joins TRBV4-1 to TRBJ2-7; D may be TRBD2 (6 bases). V lost 0 bases and J 7 bases, leaving 22 bases between the germline ends. The CDR3 is 17 residues long. Germline values: CDR1 MGHRA, CDR2 YSYEKL. The DNA of the CDR3 is TGCGCCAGCAGCCAAGACCCCCCGGAGGGTTCCTCGAGTGAGCAGTACTTC. It yields the protein CASSQDPPEGSSSEQYF.

The chain couples TRBV12-3 or TRBV12-4 to TRBJ1-2, with D hard to call. With 2 bases removed from V and 2 bases from J, the gap between germline ends came to 18 bases. This CDR3 is 17 amino acids long. The CDR3 loop is CASSLMPVGSANYGYTF. The CDR3 DNA reads TGTGCCAGCAGTTTAATGCCGGTGGGGTCGGCAAACTATGGCTACACCTTC.

This clonotype was counted between two and nine times. The rearrangement joins TRBV9 to TRBJ1-3; no reliable D call. CDR1 and CDR2 from the germline V gene are SGDLS and YYNGEE. The CDR3 length is 16 residues. V gave up 3 bases and J gave up 0 bases, with 13 bases separating them. CDR3 protein: CASSAWLVGSGNTIYF. The CDR3 coding sequence is TGTGCCAGCAGCGCCTGGTTAGTCGGCTCTGGAAACACCATATATTTT.

This sequence joins TRBV11-2 and TRBJ1-1; no firm D call. Germline V CDR1 and CDR2: SGHAT, FQNNGV. The ends were cut back, 5 bases at V and 0 bases at J, with 10 bases in the middle. This CDR3 spans 14 amino acids. The CDR3 nucleotides are TGTGCCAGCAGCCGACGGAATATGAACACTGAAGCTTTCTTT. It codes for CASSRRNMNTEAFF. The whole variable domain, remainder taken from reference TRBV11-2 and TRBJ1-1, is EAGVAQSPRYKIIEKRQSVAFWCNPISGHATLYWYQQILGQGPKLLIQFQNNGVVDDSQLPKDRFSAERLKGVDSTLKIQPAKLEDSAVYLCASSRRNMNTEAFFGQGTRLTVV.

This clonotype was counted a few times. The chain joins TRBV6-1 to TRBJ2-7; D possibly corresponds to TRBD2 (6 bases). Germline CDR1 is MNHNS and CDR2 is SASEGT. This CDR3 is built from 15 residues. V was shortened by 6 bases and J by 3 bases, with 18 bases between the two germline ends. The CDR3 here is CASSKGVGSLYEQYF. In DNA, the CDR3 is TGTGCCAGCAGCAAGGGTGTCGGGAGTCTCTACGAGCAGTACTTC.

The chain is built from TRBV9 and TRBJ2-2; 10 bases are a match to TRBD2. After removal of 2 bases from V and 6 bases from J, the junction contained 4 bases not matched to a gene. The length of the CDR3 is 15 residues. Germline V gene sequence: CDR1 SGDLS, CDR2 YYNGEE. The CDR3 loop is CASSVQRGGPGELFF. The CDR3 nucleotides are TGTGCCAGCAGCGTCCAGCGGGGGGGCCCCGGGGAGCTGTTTTTT.

V is TRBV7-9 and J is TRBJ1-1; D unclear. With 5 bases removed from V and 1 base from J, the gap between germline ends came to 11 bases. CDR3 length: 14 residues. Germline CDR1 is SEHNR and CDR2 is FQNEAQ (reference sequence). The CDR3 region has the DNA TGTGCCAGCAGCCAAAGCGGCAGGAACACTGAAGCTTTCTTT. Its protein product is CASSQSGRNTEAFF.

V gene TRBV29-1 combines with J gene TRBJ2-5; perhaps D is TRBD1 or TRBD2 (5 bases each). The germline CDR1 and CDR2 sequences are SQVTM and ANQGSEA. The CDR3 is made up of 11 amino acids. Trimming stripped 3 bases from V and 5 bases from J, with 7 bases between. As DNA, the CDR3 is TGCAGCGTTGACGGGGCGGAGACCCAGTACTTC. Translation gives CSVDGAETQYF.

The CDR3 here is CSAPMTGGYEQYF. The CDR3 DNA follows: TGCAGTGCACCGATGACAGGGGGCTACGAGCAGTACTTC. This chain links TRBV20-1 with TRBJ2-7; TRBD1 agrees at 9 bases. Germline V CDR1 and CDR2: DFQATT, SNEGSKA (reference sequence). The V and J ends lost 6 bases and 3 bases, in that order; junction bases with no gene match: 6. The CDR3 runs to 13 residues.

This clonotype was detected a few times. The V and J genes are TRBV20-1 and TRBJ2-7, with D perhaps matching TRBD2 (6 bases). The CDR3 contains 13 residues. Germline V lookup: CDR1 DFQATT, CDR2 SNEGSKA (reference sequence). V was shortened by 1 base and J by 3 bases, with 10 bases between the two germline ends. CDR3 sequence: CSARVGGDYEQYF. CDR3 coding DNA: TGCAGTGCTAGAGTTGGAGGGGACTACGAGCAGTACTTC.

The sample holds a few counts of this clonotype. The chain recombines TRBV13 with TRBJ2-1, with 14 bases fitting TRBD2. This CDR3 comprises 15 residues. Germline trimming cut 5 bases from V and 11 bases from J; bases unmatched to any gene: 8. Germline lookup yields CDR1 PRHDT and CDR2 FYEKMQ (reference sequence). CDR3 protein: CASSGRLAGGPKQFF. As DNA, the CDR3 is TGTGCCAGCAGCGGCCGACTAGCGGGGGGGCCCAAGCAGTTCTTC.

J is TRBJ1-5 and V is TRBV29-1; tentative D call: TRBD1 (6 bases). CDR3 length: 13 amino acids. Trimming shortened V by 6 bases and J by 1 base, and 10 bases separated the two germline ends. The germline V gene has CDR1 SQVTM and CDR2 ANQGSEA. The CDR3 sequence is CSVRQDSNQPQHF. The CDR3 DNA reads as TGCAGCGTCCGACAGGACAGCAATCAGCCCCAGCATTTT.

The sample holds many counts of this clonotype. This chain connects TRBV28 to TRBJ2-1; 10 bases line up with TRBD2. The ends lost 10 bases at V and 6 bases at J; junction bases unmatched: 12. The CDR3 is 15 amino acids. The V gene's germline CDR1 is MDHEN and CDR2 SYDVKM. CDR3 bases: TGTGCCACCTACTTAAGACTAGCGGGCTTCAATGAGCAGTTCTTC. This codes for CATYLRLAGFNEQFF. Full variable domain (outside the CDR3, taken from reference TRBV28 and TRBJ2-1): DVKVTQSSRYLVKRTGEKVFLECVQDMDHENMFWYRQDPGLGLRLIYFSYDVKMKEKGDIPEGYSVSREKKERFSLILESASTNQTSMYLCATYLRLAGFNEQFFGPGTRLTVL.

This clonotype was counted a single time. V gene TRBV27 combines with J gene TRBJ2-7; 10 nucleotides agree with TRBD2. Germline V gives CDR1 MNHEY, CDR2 SMNVEV (reference sequence). The CDR3 totals 19 residues. V lost 2 bases and J lost 3; bases outside the gene matches: 16. CDR3 in amino acids: CASSLRILAGLPKGYEQYF. The CDR3 bases are TGTGCCAGCAGTTTACGTATACTAGCGGGGCTACCTAAGGGCTACGAGCAGTACTTC.

The rearrangement uses TRBV18 and TRBJ1-5, with no clear D. The CDR3 has 17 residues. The germline V and J ends were trimmed by 3 bases and 0 bases, with 15 bases remaining between them. Germline CDR1 KGHSH, CDR2 LQKENI. The CDR3 here is CASSPQAPNLSNQPQHF. CDR3 bases: TGTGCCAGCTCACCTCAGGCCCCGAACCTTAGCAATCAGCCCCAGCATTTT.

There are a few counts of this clonotype. V is TRBV12-3 or TRBV12-4 and J is TRBJ2-7; 7 bases line up with TRBD2. The CDR3 totals 13 residues. Unmatched junction bases numbered 3, after V lost 3 bases and J lost 4 bases. CDR3: CASSFHGRYEQYF. The CDR3, as DNA: TGTGCCAGCAGTTTCCACGGGAGGTACGAGCAGTACTTC.